These 15 T cell receptor beta chains were all obtained from the same sample, sequenced in a study of blood T cell repertoires in COVID-19. Only in-frame clones appear in the TCRdb table, and some are missing; sequencing was by immunoSEQ multiplex PCR. Here the sample spans just under 65,000 clones, over 60% being singletons. Sequencing was done on a sample of peripheral blood. The receptors were gathered from a human donor in a cohort sampled during active COVID-19.

The V call is TRBV11-1, the J call TRBJ2-5; 7 nucleotides match TRBD1. The V and J ends lost 2 bases and 5 bases, in that order; junction bases with no gene match: 2. The CDR3 has 13 amino acids. Looked up from germline, CDR1 is SGHAT and CDR2 is FQDESV (reference sequence). The CDR3 region has the DNA TGTGCCAGCAGCTTATTACAGGGGGAGACCCAGTACTTC. It encodes CASSLLQGETQYF.

The CDR3 sequence is CASSRDRSSDTQYF. The CDR3 coding sequence is TGCGCCAGCAGCAGGGACAGATCAAGTGATACGCAGTATTTT. This chain joins TRBV5-1 and TRBJ2-3, with TRBD1 identical over 7 bases. V shed 4 bases, J shed 6 bases, and the junction held 8 bases outside the gene matches. CDR3 length equals 14 residues. The germline V gene encodes CDR1 SGHRS and CDR2 YFSETQ.

Here the CDR3 DNA reads TGTGCCAGCAGCTTAGAGTCCCGGGGGATAGGGAATGAGCAGTTCTTC. This encodes CASSLESRGIGNEQFF. V and J are TRBV7-8 and TRBJ2-1, with D tentatively TRBD2 (6 bases). CDR1 is SGHVS, CDR2 FQNEAQ, per germline. This CDR3 region has 16 residues. Trimming pared 1 base from V and 7 bases from J, leaving 17 bases between.

The rearrangement links TRBV7-9 to TRBJ2-3; 11 nucleotides agree with TRBD1. V trimming: 1 base; J trimming: 2 bases; junction bases outside the gene matches: 8. The CDR3 contains 18 residues. The germline gives CDR1 SEHNR, CDR2 FQNEAQ (reference sequence). The CDR3 DNA reads TGTGCCAGCAGCTTAGTGGACAGGGGGCGTTTCGTCACAGATACGCAGTATTTT. Protein sequence: CASSLVDRGRFVTDTQYF. Combining the CDR3 with reference TRBV7-9 and TRBJ2-3 gives the whole variable domain DTGVSQNPRHKITKRGQNVTFRCDPISEHNRLYWYRQTLGQGPEFLTYFQNEAQLEKSRLLSDRFSAERPKGSFSTLEIQRTEQGDSAMYLCASSLVDRGRFVTDTQYFGPGTRLTVL.

V is TRBV14 and J is TRBJ1-1, with D maybe TRBD1 (5 bases). The CDR3 contains 14 residues. V was shortened by 4 bases and J by 1 base, with 10 bases between the two germline ends. The germline CDR1 and CDR2 sequences are SGHDN and FVKESK. The CDR3 protein is CASSRLGGNTEAFF. The CDR3 DNA reads as TGTGCCAGCAGCCGCTTGGGGGGGAACACTGAAGCTTTCTTT.

V usage is TRBV27 and J usage is TRBJ2-7; TRBD1 matches at 7 bases. Germline V gene lookup returns CDR1 MNHEY and CDR2 SMNVEV (reference sequence). V shed 5 bases, J shed 0 bases, and the junction held 4 bases outside the gene matches. The CDR3 has 14 residues. In DNA, the CDR3 is TGTGCCAGCAGTCCCCGGGACAGCTCCTACGAGCAGTACTTC. Residues: CASSPRDSSYEQYF.

The chain uses TRBV4-2 and TRBJ1-5; weak D call: TRBD1 (6 bases). CDR1 is LGHNA, CDR2 YNFKEQ, per germline. The length of the CDR3 is 17 residues. The V and J ends lost 2 bases and 3 bases respectively, with 17 bases between them. The CDR3 protein is CASSQHQDSLINQPQHF. CDR3 bases: TGTGCCAGCAGCCAACACCAGGACAGTTTGATCAATCAGCCCCAGCATTTT.

The rearrangement joins TRBV15 to TRBJ2-5; 11 positions agree with TRBD1. This CDR3 spans 16 amino acids. The V gene end was trimmed by 2 bases and the J gene end by 6 bases; junction bases not matched to a gene: 8. The germline CDR1 and CDR2 sequences are LNHNV and YYDKDF (reference sequence). CDR3 amino acids: CATSRPGTGGTKTQYF. The CDR3 nucleotides read TGTGCCACCAGCAGACCCGGGACAGGGGGTACGAAGACCCAGTACTTC.

This clone showed up many times. The chain combines TRBV7-2 with TRBJ2-1; D may be TRBD1 (7 bases). This CDR3 has 15 residues. CDR1 is SGHTA, CDR2 FQGNSA, per germline. V lost 6 bases, J lost 8 bases, and 20 bases lay in between. The CDR3 coding sequence is TGTGCCAGCAGTTACCAGGGGGGCCTCAGCGATGAGCAGTTCTTC. It translates to CASSYQGGLSDEQFF.

The chain has TRBV3-1 (or the pseudogene TRBV3-2) and TRBJ1-2; perhaps TRBD1 as D (6 bases). V was shortened by 4 bases and J by 4 bases, with 10 bases between the two germline ends. The CDR3 extends over 13 amino acids. Germline values: CDR1 LGHDT, CDR2 YNNKEL (reference sequence). The DNA for the CDR3 is TGTGCCAGCAGCCCGCAGGGGACCTATGGCTACACCTTC. Protein: CASSPQGTYGYTF.

Only a few counts were recorded for this clone. The chain combines TRBV7-6 with TRBJ1-1; 9 nucleotides line up with TRBD1. This CDR3 has 14 amino acids. The junction had 2 bases not matched to a gene; V was cut back by 5 bases and J by 1 base. Germline lookup yields CDR1 SGHVS and CDR2 FNYEAQ. The CDR3 coding sequence is TGTGCCAGCAGCGGACAGGGGAGGAACACTGAAGCTTTCTTT. It codes for CASSGQGRNTEAFF.

The V and J genes are TRBV24-1 and TRBJ2-1; a weak D match, TRBD2 (6 bases). The CDR3 is 13 amino acids. Trimming removed 3 bases at V and 8 bases at J, with 10 bases between. CDR1 is KGHDR and CDR2 is SFDVKD in the germline V gene. The CDR3 spells CATSDTSQHEQFF. CDR3 DNA: TGTGCCACCAGTGATACTAGCCAGCATGAGCAGTTCTTC.

The genes are TRBV30 and TRBJ2-7, with D perhaps TRBD2 (7 bases). The CDR3 totals 16 residues. The ends were cut back, 0 bases at V and 2 bases at J, with 17 bases in the middle. From germline, CDR1 is GTSNPN and CDR2 SVGIG (reference sequence). The CDR3 DNA reads TGTGCCTGGAGTGTACCCGCCACGGGGGGCCCCTACGAGCAGTACTTC. It encodes CAWSVPATGGPYEQYF.

The CDR3 sequence: CAWSVGGGGETQYF. CDR3 nucleotide sequence: TGTGCCTGGAGTGTGGGGGGGGGCGGAGAGACCCAGTACTTC. The chain has TRBV30 and TRBJ2-5; a weak D match, TRBD2 (7 bases). V dropped 0 bases and J dropped 4 bases, with 12 bases sitting between them. Germline V lookup: CDR1 GTSNPN, CDR2 SVGIG (reference sequence). CDR3 length: 14 residues. Variable domain in full (rest from reference TRBV30 and TRBJ2-5): SQTIHQWPATLVQPVGSPLSLECTVEGTSNPNLYWYRQAAGRGLQLLFYSVGIGQISSEVPQNLSASRPQDRQFILSSKKLLLSDSGFYLCAWSVGGGGETQYFGPGTRLLVL.

This sequence joins TRBV6-1 and TRBJ1-2; possibly TRBD1 for D (5 bases). This CDR3 has 13 residues. Germline loops: CDR1 MNHNS, CDR2 SASEGT. The V and J ends lost 5 bases and 4 bases respectively, with 11 bases between them. The CDR3 region is CASSPERGYGYTF. The CDR3 DNA reads as TGTGCCAGCAGTCCCGAAAGGGGCTATGGCTACACCTTC.